Presented here are 21 T cell receptor beta chains from one specimen sequenced in a study of cytotoxic CD8 clonotypes in ibrutinib-treated CLL. Using immunoSEQ multiplex PCR, the repertoire was profiled, and TCRdb retains in-frame clones only, with some absent. The profile shows about 200,000 clones, 55% to 85% of them singletons. The sequenced sample was PBMCs, obtained after 24 months of ibrutinib treatment. The receptors here all came from a human donor with chronic lymphocytic leukemia.

The genes are TRBV28 and TRBJ2-1, with unresolved D. Trimming stripped 2 bases from V and 1 base from J, with 6 bases between. Germline lookup yields CDR1 MDHEN and CDR2 SYDVKM. CDR3 length equals 14 residues. This CDR3 reads CASSLTKSYNEQFF. In DNA form, the CDR3 reads TGTGCCAGCAGTTTAACTAAATCCTACAATGAGCAGTTCTTC. Filled out from reference TRBV28 and TRBJ2-1, the complete variable domain reads DVKVTQSSRYLVKRTGEKVFLECVQDMDHENMFWYRQDPGLGLRLIYFSYDVKMKEKGDIPEGYSVSREKKERFSLILESASTNQTSMYLCASSLTKSYNEQFFGPGTRLTVL.

This chain uses TRBV9 with TRBJ2-4; 7 bases match TRBD1. There are 14 residues in the CDR3. V dropped 0 bases and J dropped 3; count of bases not matched to a gene: 0. CDR1 is SGDLS, CDR2 YYNGEE, per germline. Here the CDR3 DNA reads TGTGCCAGCAGCGTAGGACAGGGCAAAAACATTCAGTACTTC. It codes for CASSVGQGKNIQYF.

The V call is TRBV5-4, the J call TRBJ1-1, with no clear D. There are 12 residues in the CDR3. V was cut by 2 bases and J by 0 bases, with 2 bases left in between. The germline gives CDR1 SGHNT, CDR2 YYREEE (reference sequence). The CDR3 loop is CASSFLNTEAFF. Here the CDR3 DNA reads TGTGCCAGCAGCTTCTTGAACACTGAAGCTTTCTTT.

The chain carries TRBV27 and TRBJ2-1, with D maybe TRBD2 (6 bases). V lost 3 bases and J 9 bases, leaving 24 bases between the germline ends. Germline assignment: CDR1 MNHEY and CDR2 SMNVEV (reference sequence). The CDR3 totals 17 residues. CDR3 coding DNA: TGTGCCAGCAGTTTGGGAACTAGCAGGACGTTTGTCGGTGAGCAGTTCTTC. Translating it yields CASSLGTSRTFVGEQFF.

V usage is TRBV7-6 and J usage is TRBJ1-4; D ambiguous. The germline V and J ends were trimmed by 1 base and 0 bases, with 3 bases remaining between them. The CDR3 runs to 14 residues. From germline, CDR1 is SGHVS and CDR2 FNYEAQ. The CDR3: CASSLGATNEKLFF. As DNA, the CDR3 is TGTGCCAGCAGCTTAGGAGCAACTAATGAAAAACTGTTTTTT. Complete variable domain (other parts from reference TRBV7-6 and TRBJ1-4): GAGVSQSPRYKVTKRGQDVALRCDPISGHVSLYWYRQALGQGPEFLTYFNYEAQQDKSGLPNDRFSAERPEGSISTLTIQRTEQRDSAMYRCASSLGATNEKLFFGSGTQLSVL.

The chain couples TRBV28 to TRBJ1-2; D is ambiguous. The CDR3 is made up of 10 amino acids. CDR1 and CDR2 (germline): MDHEN, SYDVKM. V dropped 5 bases and J dropped 6 bases, with 4 bases sitting between them. The CDR3 protein is CASSLDGYTF. In nucleotides, the CDR3 is TGTGCCAGCAGTCTAGATGGCTACACCTTC.

As DNA, the CDR3 is TGTGCCAGCAGCCAAGGACTAGCGGGAGGGCGCTCCTACGAGCAGTACTTC. Translating gives CASSQGLAGGRSYEQYF. This chain connects TRBV7-9 to TRBJ2-7, with 15 bases lining up with TRBD2. This CDR3 contains 17 residues. V shed 5 bases, J shed 0 bases, and the junction held 5 bases outside the gene matches. Germline CDR1 is SEHNR and CDR2 is FQNEAQ (reference sequence).

V is TRBV28 and J is TRBJ1-1; D is undetermined. The germline CDR1 and CDR2 sequences are MDHEN and SYDVKM. This CDR3 is 13 amino acids long. V dropped 5 bases and J dropped 0 bases, with 7 bases sitting between them. CDR3: CASSPALNTEAFF. For the CDR3, the DNA is TGTGCCAGCAGTCCCGCTTTGAACACTGAAGCTTTCTTT.

The chain links TRBV19 to TRBJ2-7, with 7 bases that match TRBD2. The CDR3 spans 15 residues. J was trimmed by 2 bases and V by 7 bases; bases with no gene match: 11. Germline V CDR1 and CDR2: LNHDA, SQIVND (reference sequence). The CDR3 sequence is CASTRTGEGTYEQYF. The CDR3 DNA sequence: TGTGCCAGTACCCGAACCGGGGAGGGAACCTACGAGCAGTACTTC. The full variable domain, rest sourced from reference TRBV19 and TRBJ2-7, is DGGITQSPKYLFRKEGQNVTLSCEQNLNHDAMYWYRQDPGQGLRLIYYSQIVNDFQKGDIAEGYSVSREKKESFPLTVTSAQKNPTAFYLCASTRTGEGTYEQYFGPGTRLTVT.

DNA of the CDR3: TGTGCCAGCAGCTCACTAATGGGCCCGGGACTGTCAAAATACGAGCAGTACTTC. Protein: CASSSLMGPGLSKYEQYF. This sequence joins TRBV11-2 and TRBJ2-7; tentatively, D is TRBD2 (6 bases). The CDR3 consists of 18 residues. CDR1 and CDR2 (germline): SGHAT, FQNNGV. V lost 4 bases and J lost 4, with 26 bases in between.

The V and J genes are TRBV7-9 and TRBJ2-7; no clear D gene. There are 15 residues in the CDR3. Germline V gene lookup returns CDR1 SEHNR and CDR2 FQNEAQ (reference sequence). V was trimmed by 1 base and J by 3 bases, leaving 13 bases between them. The CDR3 nucleotides read TGTGCCAGCAGCTTAGAAGGTTTCGGTCTCTACGAGCAGTACTTC. Its protein product is CASSLEGFGLYEQYF. Drawing the rest from reference TRBV7-9 and TRBJ2-7, the complete variable domain is DTGVSQNPRHKITKRGQNVTFRCDPISEHNRLYWYRQTLGQGPEFLTYFQNEAQLEKSRLLSDRFSAERPKGSFSTLEIQRTEQGDSAMYLCASSLEGFGLYEQYFGPGTRLTVT.

This sequence joins TRBV15 and TRBJ2-1; D not resolved. V was shortened by 5 bases and J by 3 bases, with 8 bases between the two germline ends. Germline CDR1 is LNHNV and CDR2 is YYDKDF (reference sequence). This CDR3 comprises 13 residues. DNA for the CDR3: TGTGCCACCAGCGTAGACCGCTACAATGAGCAGTTCTTC. This sequence encodes CATSVDRYNEQFF.

The chain combines TRBV2 with TRBJ2-1, with 9 bases aligning to TRBD2. The CDR3 loop spans 16 amino acids. Germline CDR1 is SNHLY and CDR2 is FYNNEI. Trimming took 0 bases from V and 6 from J; bases not matched to a gene: 6. In DNA form, the CDR3 reads TGTGCCAGCAGTGAAGCTCAAGGACTAGCGAGCAATGAGCAGTTCTTC. It specifies CASSEAQGLASNEQFF.

This clone appeared a single time. This chain links TRBV11-3 with TRBJ2-5; D is uncertain. Trimming removed 0 bases at V and 5 bases at J, with 7 bases between. The CDR3 extends over 13 amino acids. CDR1 and CDR2 (germline): SGHNT, YENEEA. CDR3 DNA sequence: TGTGCCAGCAGCTTAGAGGTCCAGGAGACCCAGTACTTC. It translates to CASSLEVQETQYF.

This clone occurred a few times. This chain links TRBV10-3 with TRBJ2-3; TRBD2 agrees at 9 bases. There are 15 residues in the CDR3. Germline V gives CDR1 ENHRY, CDR2 SYGVKD. V shed 8 bases and J 4 bases; nucleotides not matched to a gene: 10. CDR3 sequence: CAIAKGLAPPDTQYF. Written as DNA, the CDR3 is TGTGCCATCGCCAAGGGACTAGCCCCACCAGATACGCAGTATTTT.

The genes are TRBV11-3 and TRBJ2-5, with a weak D call TRBD2 (6 bases). Germline CDR1 and CDR2: SGHNT and YENEEA. The CDR3 loop spans 14 amino acids. V was cut by 5 bases and J by 4 bases, with 14 bases left in between. The CDR3 DNA is TGTGCCAGCAGCAAAGGAGGGGTCCGAGAGACCCAGTACTTC. Translation gives CASSKGGVRETQYF.

The gene calls are TRBV18 and TRBJ2-2, with 7 bases fitting TRBD1. This CDR3 contains 15 residues. V was clipped by 3 bases and J by 6 bases; unmatched bases: 7. Looked up from germline, CDR1 is KGHSH and CDR2 is LQKENI. For the CDR3, the DNA is TGTGCCAGCTCACCGGACAGGAGGTTATCCGGGGAGCTGTTTTTT. Protein: CASSPDRRLSGELFF.

The V and J genes are TRBV10-3 and TRBJ2-7, with 9 bases that match TRBD1. Germline assignment: CDR1 ENHRY and CDR2 SYGVKD. The CDR3 covers 14 residues. V gave up 9 bases and J gave up 2 bases; unmatched junction bases: 8. In DNA form, the CDR3 reads TGTGCCATGAGCCCGGGACAGGGACCCTACGAGCAGTACTTC. Translating gives CAMSPGQGPYEQYF.

This chain connects TRBV19 to TRBJ1-1; unclear D gene. The germline V and J ends were trimmed by 7 bases and 2 bases, with 11 bases remaining between them. Germline V gene lookup returns CDR1 LNHDA and CDR2 SQIVND (reference sequence). This CDR3 spans 13 amino acids. CDR3 sequence: CASNTNLNTEAFF. The CDR3 nucleotides are TGTGCCAGTAACACGAACCTAAACACTGAAGCTTTCTTT.

J is TRBJ1-5 and V is TRBV6-1; D may be TRBD1 (5 bases). V was clipped by 2 bases and J by 1 base, with 9 bases between them. Germline V gene data show CDR1 as MNHNS and CDR2 as SASEGT. This CDR3 has 15 amino acids. The CDR3 DNA reads TGTGCCAGCAGTGAATTGGACATCAGCAATCAGCCCCAGCATTTT. Its translation: CASSELDISNQPQHF.

Written as DNA, the CDR3 is TGTGCCAACTACGAGGGGAACTATGGCTACACCTTC. This translates into CANYEGNYGYTF. The chain carries TRBV28 and TRBJ1-2; tentatively, D is TRBD1 (5 bases). The CDR3 is made up of 12 amino acids. Trimming stripped 10 bases from V and 2 bases from J, with 11 bases between. Germline V gives CDR1 MDHEN, CDR2 SYDVKM.